A single sample is the source of the 31 T cell receptor beta chains below, sequenced in a study of read filtering for tumor transcriptome and immune sequencing. Molecular barcoded adaptors covering alpha/delta and beta/gamma chains were used on approximately 440 ng RNA. Each CDR3 protein is one row after TCRdb ran MiXCR on the reads. The sample consists of approximately 61,000 distinct CDR3 sequences, roughly 19% of them appearing once. The sample comprised a population of CD138-negative cells sorted from bone marrow. The receptors were sampled from a donor aged 40 or older with multiple myeloma.

This clonotype was counted ten times or more. The genes are TRBV24-1 and TRBJ2-2, with 8 bases aligning to TRBD1. Germline loops: CDR1 KGHDR, CDR2 SFDVKD. This CDR3 comprises 15 residues. The J segment lost 6 bases and the V segment lost 9 bases, leaving 11 bases of the junction unmatched. The CDR3 nucleotides are TGTGCCACCTCCAGAGCAGGGGGCGAGTCCGGGGAGCTGTTTTTT. Protein sequence: CATSRAGGESGELFF.

This clonotype was observed at least ten times. The chain recombines TRBV28 with TRBJ2-1; D perhaps matches TRBD2 (5 bases). V gave up 2 bases and J gave up 0 bases, with 14 bases separating them. The CDR3 is 17 residues long. The germline gives CDR1 MDHEN, CDR2 SYDVKM. Written as DNA, the CDR3 is TGTGCCAGCAGTTTACCCCTACTAGGGAGCTCCTACAATGAGCAGTTCTTC. Protein sequence: CASSLPLLGSSYNEQFF.

The table lists this clonotype with a few counts. This rearrangement joins TRBV5-6 to TRBJ2-3, with 7 bases lining up with TRBD2. V trimming: 1 base; J trimming: 8 bases; junction bases outside the gene matches: 13. Germline CDR1 is SGHDT and CDR2 is YYEEEE. This CDR3 comprises 16 residues. The CDR3 spells CASSLSAGALSGTQYF. CDR3 nucleotides: TGTGCCAGCAGCTTGTCGGCGGGAGCGCTTTCCGGTACGCAGTATTTT. The full variable domain, its missing parts supplied by reference TRBV5-6 and TRBJ2-3, is DAGVTQSPTHLIKTRGQQVTLRCSPKSGHDTVSWYQQALGQGPQFIFQYYEEEERQRGNFPDRFSGHQFPNYSSELNVNALLLGDSALYLCASSLSAGALSGTQYFGPGTRLTVL.

This clonotype showed up many times. V gene TRBV20-1 combines with J gene TRBJ2-1, with TRBD2 identical over 9 bases. Germline V gene sequence: CDR1 DFQATT, CDR2 SNEGSKA (reference sequence). The CDR3 is made up of 14 amino acids. V shed 5 bases, J shed 9 bases, and the junction held 11 bases outside the gene matches. CDR3 coding DNA: TGCAGTGCTCTATTGGGTAGCGGGAGTATTGAGCAGTTCTTC. Encoded protein: CSALLGSGSIEQFF.

Ten or more counts support this clonotype. The CDR3 loop is CASSSLGNEQYF. DNA for the CDR3: TGTGCCAGCAGTTCCTTAGGGAACGAGCAGTACTTC. The rearrangement uses TRBV25-1 and TRBJ2-7; no clear D gene. The germline V and J ends were trimmed by 5 bases and 5 bases, with 10 bases remaining between them. This CDR3 is built from 12 residues. CDR1 and CDR2 from the germline V gene are MGHDK and SYGVNS.

This clonotype was detected many times. V is TRBV7-9 and J is TRBJ1-5; 11 nucleotides match TRBD1. Trimming removed 3 bases from V and 1 base from J; junction bases left unmatched: 11. The CDR3 length is 19 residues. Looked up from germline, CDR1 is SEHNR and CDR2 is FQNEAQ (reference sequence). The CDR3 sequence is CASSLGQGVTVRSNQPQHF. The CDR3 coding sequence is TGTGCCAGCAGCTTGGGACAGGGGGTGACGGTGAGAAGCAATCAGCCCCAGCATTTT. Drawing the rest from reference TRBV7-9 and TRBJ1-5, the complete variable domain is DTGVSQNPRHKITKRGQNVTFRCDPISEHNRLYWYRQTLGQGPEFLTYFQNEAQLEKSRLLSDRFSAERPKGSFSTLEIQRTEQGDSAMYLCASSLGQGVTVRSNQPQHFGDGTRLSIL.

This clonotype was picked up many times. The rearrangement joins TRBV7-3 to TRBJ2-1; 12 nucleotides agree with TRBD1. The CDR3 loop spans 16 amino acids. The trim removed 5 bases at V and 8 bases at J, leaving 10 bases unmatched. Germline V gives CDR1 SGHTA, CDR2 FQGTGA. The CDR3 region has the DNA TGTGCCAGCAGCCGGACCGGGACAGGGGGCGTCGATGAGCAGTTCTTC. Encoded protein: CASSRTGTGGVDEQFF.

The table lists this clonotype with many counts. One end of the junction varies from germline; a read error may be responsible. This chain uses TRBV2 with TRBJ2-4, with TRBD2 matching 12 bases. Germline lookup yields CDR1 SNHLY and CDR2 FYNNEI. The CDR3 covers 13 residues. CDR3 nucleotides: TGCGCCAGCAGTGAAGCGCTAGCGGGAGGGCAGTACTTC. This sequence encodes CASSEALAGGQYF.

Note on this clonotype: A much larger clone lies one base from this, so it may be a read error. The chain employs TRBV6-6 and TRBJ1-1; D may be TRBD1 (5 bases). The CDR3 covers 12 residues. With 5 bases removed from V and 12 bases from J, the gap between germline ends came to 16 bases. CDR1 is MNHNY, CDR2 SVGAGI, per germline (reference sequence). CDR3 sequence (DNA): TGTGCCAGCAGTATCCCCGGCGGGGGGACTTTCTTT. Amino acid sequence: CASSIPGGGTFF.

As for this clonotype: A much bigger clone sits one base away, suggesting this may be a read error. The rearrangement joins TRBV5-1 to TRBJ1-1; the D is unclear. CDR3 size: 13 residues. The germline gives CDR1 SGHRS, CDR2 YFSETQ. The CDR3 DNA follows: TGCGCCAGCAGCTTGTCCAGATTCCCTGAAACTTTCTTT. Its translation is CASSLSRFPETFF. Variable domain in full (rest from reference TRBV5-1 and TRBJ1-1): KAGVTQTPRYLIKTRGQQVTLSCSPISGHRSVSWYQQTPGQGLQFLFEYFSETQRNKGNFPGRFSGRQFSNSRSEMNVSTLELGDSALYLCASSLSRFPETFFGQGTRLTVV.

V and J are TRBV6-1 and TRBJ2-4, with D perhaps being TRBD1 or TRBD2 (7 bases each). Looked up from germline, CDR1 is MNHNS and CDR2 is SASEGT. Trimming removed 10 bases from V and 0 bases from J, with 19 bases in between. This CDR3 spans 16 amino acids. This CDR3 reads CATGGGLEIAKNIQYF. CDR3 bases: TGTGCCACAGGGGGGGGGCTTGAGATAGCCAAAAACATTCAGTACTTC.

Regarding this clonotype: Given a much more abundant clone one base away, this may be a read error. The V gene is TRBV12-3 or TRBV12-4, the J gene TRBJ1-4; tentative D call: TRBD1 (6 bases). The CDR3 runs 16 residues. CDR3 bases: TGTGCCAGCAGTTCTCACAGGGTTCGAATCGGGGAAAAAATGTTTTTT. Protein: CASSSHRVRIGEKMFF.

This clonotype was seen a handful of times. The chain carries TRBV18 and TRBJ2-2, with 12 bases identical to TRBD2. The CDR3 spans 17 residues. V was clipped by 3 bases and J by 2 bases; unmatched bases: 4. Germline V lookup: CDR1 KGHSH, CDR2 LQKENI. The CDR3 region has the DNA TGTGCCAGCTCACCCCCCGGACTAGCGGGAAACACCGGGGAGCTGTTTTTT. It specifies CASSPPGLAGNTGELFF. Combining the CDR3 with reference TRBV18 and TRBJ2-2 gives the whole variable domain NAGVMQNPRHLVRRRGQEARLRCSPMKGHSHVYWYRQLPEEGLKFMVYLQKENIIDESGMPKERFSAEFPKEGPSILRIQQVVRGDSAAYFCASSPPGLAGNTGELFFGEGSRLTVL.

This clonotype came up many times. In DNA form, the CDR3 reads TGTGCCAGCAGTGATATCGGGATGGAGTACGAGCAGTACTTC. Residues: CASSDIGMEYEQYF. The chain uses TRBV2 and TRBJ2-7; tentative D call: TRBD2 (5 bases). Trimming left V 3 bases short and J 4 bases short, with 13 bases between. This CDR3 comprises 14 residues. CDR1 is SNHLY and CDR2 is FYNNEI in the germline V gene.

Ten or more counts support this clonotype. J is TRBJ1-2 and V is TRBV2, with a tentative D call TRBD1 (5 bases). CDR3 size: 13 residues. Trimming removed 6 bases from V and 3 bases from J, with 11 bases in between. From germline, CDR1 is SNHLY and CDR2 FYNNEI. CDR3 nucleotide sequence: TGTGCCAGCAGCGATGGACAAGACTATGGCTACACCTTC. Translating gives CASSDGQDYGYTF.

Sample share makes this clonotype medium-sized. The chain's CDR3 is CASSVMPESSYEQYF. DNA of the CDR3: TGTGCCAGCAGTGTTATGCCGGAAAGCTCCTACGAGCAGTACTTC. The chain recombines TRBV6-1 with TRBJ2-7, with no clear D. The CDR3 is 15 residues long. V lost 4 bases, J lost 0 bases, and 13 bases lay in between. Germline-derived CDR1 and CDR2 are MNHNS and SASEGT.

This clonotype is a singleton in its sample. It is likely a read error: a sequence one base away is far more abundant. The missing conserved phenylalanine or tryptophan at the end of this CDR3 makes a read error likely. This sequence joins TRBV7-2 and TRBJ1-1; perhaps TRBD1 as D (5 bases). The V end was cut by 3 bases, the J end by 1 base, with 18 bases between. The CDR3 contains 17 residues. Germline CDR1 and CDR2: SGHTA and FQGNSA. The CDR3: CASSLGGGRDPNTEAFS. The CDR3 bases are TGTGCCAGCAGCTTGGGGGGAGGACGAGACCCGAACACTGAAGCTTTCTCT.

This clonotype was seen a handful of times. This chain joins TRBV20-1 and TRBJ1-3, with D uncertain. This CDR3 region has 13 residues. Germline CDR1 and CDR2: DFQATT and SNEGSKA (reference sequence). V lost 0 bases, J lost 3 bases, and 6 bases lay in between. The CDR3 coding sequence is TGCAGTGCTAGAGATCCCAATGGAAACACCATATATTTT. Its protein product is CSARDPNGNTIYF.

This clonotype was counted many times. The chain is built from TRBV20-1 and TRBJ2-5, with 10 positions matching TRBD2. With V trimmed by 6 bases and J by 7 bases, 11 bases remained unmatched. This CDR3 has 14 amino acids. Germline V gene sequence: CDR1 DFQATT, CDR2 SNEGSKA (reference sequence). The CDR3 loop reads CSAPGLAGDRTQYF. Here the CDR3 DNA reads TGCAGTGCCCCAGGGCTAGCGGGGGACAGGACCCAGTACTTC.

Many counts were recorded for this clonotype. The chain joins TRBV12-3 or TRBV12-4 to TRBJ2-7; D ambiguous. Trimming pared 5 bases from V and 8 bases from J, leaving 10 bases between. The CDR3 is made up of 11 amino acids. The DNA for the CDR3 is TGTGCCAGCAGTCCGAGTACTCAGCAGTACTTC. It is translated as CASSPSTQQYF.

Ten or more counts support this clonotype. The chain joins TRBV3-1 to TRBJ2-2, with no clear D. Trimming stripped 0 bases from V and 7 bases from J, with 6 bases between. This CDR3 comprises 13 residues. Germline V gene data show CDR1 as LGHDT and CDR2 as YNNKEL (reference sequence). The chain's CDR3 is CASSQEGIGELFF. The CDR3 bases are TGTGCCAGCAGCCAAGAAGGGATCGGGGAGCTGTTTTTT. Full variable domain (rest looked up from reference TRBV3-1 and TRBJ2-2): DTAVSQTPKYLVTQMGNDKSIKCEQNLGHDTMYWYKQDSKKFLKIMFSYNNKELIINETVPNRFSPKSPDKAHLNLHINSLELGDSAVYFCASSQEGIGELFFGEGSRLTVL.

This clonotype came up many times. The rearrangement uses TRBV6-2 or TRBV6-3 and TRBJ2-1; 16 bases agree with TRBD2. This CDR3 comprises 15 residues. V shed 5 bases and J 8 bases; nucleotides not matched to a gene: 3. Germline CDR1 and CDR2: MNHEY and SVGEGT. CDR3 bases: TGTGCCAGCAGTCGTGGGACTAGCGGGAGGGATGAGCAGTTCTTC. It yields the protein CASSRGTSGRDEQFF.

This clonotype has ten or more counts. This chain uses TRBV7-8 with TRBJ2-3; D call uncertain. V shed 6 bases and J shed 2 bases, with 15 bases lying between them. The CDR3 is 15 residues long. The germline CDR1 and CDR2 sequences are SGHVS and FQNEAQ. CDR3 coding DNA: TGTGCCAGCAGGCTAACTGCTAGTCTCACAGATACGCAGTATTTT. This sequence encodes CASRLTASLTDTQYF.

This clonotype was found many times. V usage is TRBV5-1 and J usage is TRBJ2-5; 8 bases match TRBD1. Looked up from germline, CDR1 is SGHRS and CDR2 is YFSETQ. The junction had 3 bases not matched to a gene; V was cut back by 0 bases and J by 5 bases. The length of the CDR3 is 14 residues. CDR3 region: CASSLGTGKETQYF. DNA of the CDR3: TGCGCCAGCAGCTTGGGGACAGGGAAGGAGACCCAGTACTTC.

This clonotype was counted ten times or more. The chain is built from TRBV27 and TRBJ2-2; D might be TRBD1 or TRBD2, each matching 5 bases. V dropped 6 bases and J dropped 7 bases, with 18 bases sitting between them. CDR1 is MNHEY, CDR2 SMNVEV, per germline (reference sequence). There are 15 residues in the CDR3. CDR3 coding DNA: TGTGCCAGCAGCCCCGGGGCAGGGCGTATCGGGGAGCTGTTTTTT. It encodes CASSPGAGRIGELFF.

This clonotype has at least ten counts. The chain is built from TRBV7-9 and TRBJ2-5, with 10 bases lining up with TRBD2. V shed 2 bases and J 1 base; nucleotides not matched to a gene: 10. There are 18 residues in the CDR3. Germline CDR1 reads SEHNR; CDR2 reads FQNEAQ (reference sequence). CDR3 nucleotide sequence: TGTGCCAGCAGCTTAAGGCTAGCGGGAGATATTACCCAAGAGACCCAGTACTTC. Translating it yields CASSLRLAGDITQETQYF. The entire variable domain, with the rest obtained from reference TRBV7-9 and TRBJ2-5, is as follows: DTGVSQNPRHKITKRGQNVTFRCDPISEHNRLYWYRQTLGQGPEFLTYFQNEAQLEKSRLLSDRFSAERPKGSFSTLEIQRTEQGDSAMYLCASSLRLAGDITQETQYFGPGTRLLVL.

This clonotype was counted only a few times. The chain links TRBV3-1 to TRBJ2-7, with unresolved D. Trimming left V 2 bases short and J 2 bases short, with 4 bases between. Germline V gives CDR1 LGHDT, CDR2 YNNKEL (reference sequence). This CDR3 is built from 12 residues. Here the CDR3 reads CASSQTAYEQYF. CDR3 in DNA: TGTGCCAGCAGCCAAACGGCCTACGAGCAGTACTTC.

This clonotype was seen ten or more times. The chain combines TRBV24-1 with TRBJ2-1; D might be TRBD1 (6 bases). Germline loops: CDR1 KGHDR, CDR2 SFDVKD. Trimming stripped 3 bases from V and 6 bases from J, with 20 bases between. The CDR3 length is 17 residues. The CDR3 nucleotides are TGTGCCACCAGTGATCGTAGAGGCCTCAGGGGATCCAATGAGCAGTTCTTC. Translating gives CATSDRRGLRGSNEQFF.

This clonotype came up many times. The chain carries TRBV11-2 and TRBJ1-1; D remains unclear. Trimming took 1 base from V and 1 from J, leaving 7 bases between them. Germline-derived CDR1 and CDR2 are SGHAT and FQNNGV. This CDR3 spans 14 amino acids. For the CDR3, the DNA is TGTGCCAGCAGCTTAGTGGCCGGGAACACTGAAGCTTTCTTT. Translation gives CASSLVAGNTEAFF.

J is TRBJ2-3 and V is TRBV5-4; D might be TRBD2 (7 bases). CDR1 SGHNT and CDR2 YYREEE come from the germline V gene (reference sequence). This CDR3 contains 13 residues. V shed 5 bases and J shed 2 bases, with 9 bases lying between them. The CDR3 coding sequence is TGTGCCAGCAGGGGGGGGGCCACAGATACGCAGTATTTT. Amino acid sequence: CASRGGATDTQYF.

Worth noting for this clonotype: This may come from a read error, since a much larger clone is one base off. This rearrangement joins TRBV19 to TRBJ2-6; 7 bases are shared with TRBD1. The CDR3 totals 16 residues. Per germline, CDR1 LNHDA and CDR2 SQIVND (reference sequence). This CDR3 reads CTSSNRGSSGANVLTF. CDR3 sequence (DNA): TGTACCAGTAGTAACAGGGGAAGCTCTGGGGCCAACGTCCTGACTTTC.